A selection of T cell receptor beta chains follows, all from one sample in a study of blood T cell repertoires in COVID-19. The protocol was immunoSEQ multiplex PCR, while the TCRdb copy is restricted to in-frame clones and leaves out a portion. The table has around 120,000 clones, roughly 90% seen once. Sequenced material: PBMCs or T cells enriched from blood (not recorded which). These receptors were obtained from a woman between 50 and 59 years old who had recovered from COVID-19. Each CDR3 is given with its conserved first and last residue. A D gene is named only where the DNA matches it firmly. Size tells how often a clone was seen (once, few, many) or the class of an expanded clone, and some rows leave it out.

TRBJ2-5	12	NA	TRBV6-5	NA	CASRDRQETQYF	TGTGCCAGCAGGGACAGACAAGAGACCCAGTACTTC
TRBJ1-5	13	NA	TRBV18	NA	CASSLTANQPQHF	TGTGCCAGCTCACTGACAGCTAATCAGCCCCAGCATTTT
TRBJ1-5	16	NA	TRBV21-1	NA	CASSKAGRGLHQPQHF	TGTGCCAGCAGCAAAGCAGGCAGGGGGTTACATCAGCCCCAGCATTTT
TRBJ1-6	15	TRBD1	TRBV7-3	NA	CASSPETGGNSPLHF	TGTGCCAGCAGCCCAGAAACAGGGGGCAATTCACCCCTCCACTTT
TRBJ2-7	17	NA	TRBV11-3	NA	CASSLLGASGGSYEQYF	TGTGCCAGCAGCTTACTGGGGGCTAGCGGTGGTTCCTACGAGCAGTACTTC
TRBJ2-2	16	NA	TRBV7-8	NA	CASSSPGQPNTGELFF	TGTGCCAGCAGCTCCCCGGGACAACCGAACACCGGGGAGCTGTTTTTT
TRBJ2-3	16	TRBD2	TRBV7-3	NA	CASSLLTGGTADTQYF	TGTGCCAGCAGCTTATTGACGGGGGGGACGGCAGATACGCAGTATTTT
TRBJ1-2	13	NA	TRBV7-9	NA	CASSAGPLGGYTF	TGTGCCAGCAGCGCGGGACCTCTTGGGGGCTACACCTTC
TRBJ2-6	16	NA	TRBV7-8	NA	CASSPDRRSGANVLTF	TGTGCCAGCAGCCCGGACAGAAGGTCTGGGGCCAACGTCCTGACTTTC
TRBJ2-5	16	NA	TRBV3-1/TRBV3-2	few	CASSQGSGGRGETQYF	TGTGCCAGCAGCCAAGGTTCGGGGGGCCGGGGAGAGACCCAGTACTTC
TRBJ1-6	16	NA	TRBV7-2	NA	CASSLVAGLADSPLHF	TGTGCCAGCAGCTTAGTAGCGGGCCTCGCCGATTCACCCCTCCACTTT
TRBJ1-1	13	NA	TRBV9	NA	CASSVVRDNEAFF	TGTGCCAGCAGCGTAGTGAGGGATAATGAAGCTTTCTTT
TRBJ1-4	15	NA	TRBV28	NA	CASSTGGQGNEKLFF	TGTGCCAGCTCTACTGGGGGCCAGGGCAACGAAAAACTGTTTTTT
TRBJ1-2	14	NA	TRBV10-3	NA	CAITPQGQGYGYTF	TGTGCCATCACCCCGCAGGGCCAGGGCTATGGCTACACCTTC
TRBJ1-1	15	NA	TRBV21-1	NA	CASSNRTGENTEAFF	TGTGCCAGCAGCAACCGAACAGGGGAGAACACTGAAGCTTTCTTT
TRBJ2-3	15	NA	TRBV29-1	NA	CSVVPQVEQTDTQYF	TGCAGCGTTGTACCCCAAGTAGAACAGACAGATACGCAGTATTTT
TRBJ1-5	15	NA	TRBV6-4	NA	CASSRHPGSNQPQHF	TGTGCCAGCAGCCGACACCCCGGTAGCAATCAGCCCCAGCATTTT
TRBJ2-3	13	NA	TRBV20-1	NA	CSASLSFGDTQYF	TGCAGTGCTAGTCTAAGTTTTGGAGATACGCAGTATTTT
TRBJ1-2	16	TRBD1	TRBV4-2	NA	CASSQNGRTGFGGYTF	TGTGCCAGCAGCCAAAACGGCCGGACAGGGTTCGGAGGCTACACCTTC
TRBJ1-2	16	NA	TRBV6-4	NA	CASERAGRAANYGYTF	TGTGCCAGCGAGAGAGCAGGGAGGGCGGCTAACTATGGCTACACCTTC
TRBJ2-1	15	TRBD2	TRBV4-1	NA	CASSQPGLAGAEQFF	TGCGCCAGCAGTCAACCGGGACTAGCGGGGGCCGAGCAGTTCTTC
TRBJ2-3	16	TRBD1	TRBV24-1	NA	CATSDGTGQSTDTQYF	TGTGCCACCAGTGACGGGACAGGGCAAAGCACAGATACGCAGTATTTT